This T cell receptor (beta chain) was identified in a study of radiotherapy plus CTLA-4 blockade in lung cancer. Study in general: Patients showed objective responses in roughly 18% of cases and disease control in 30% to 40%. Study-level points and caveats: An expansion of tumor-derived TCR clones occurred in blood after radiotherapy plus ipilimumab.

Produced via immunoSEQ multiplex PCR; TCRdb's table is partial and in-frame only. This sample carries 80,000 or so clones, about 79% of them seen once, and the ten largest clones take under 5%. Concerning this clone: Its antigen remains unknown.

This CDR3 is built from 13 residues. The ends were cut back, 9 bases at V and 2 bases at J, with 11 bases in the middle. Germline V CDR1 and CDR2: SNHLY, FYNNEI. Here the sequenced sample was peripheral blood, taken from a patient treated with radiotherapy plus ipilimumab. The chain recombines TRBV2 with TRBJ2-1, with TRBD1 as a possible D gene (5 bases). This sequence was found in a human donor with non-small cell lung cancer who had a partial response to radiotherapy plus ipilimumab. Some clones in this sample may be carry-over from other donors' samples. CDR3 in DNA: TGTGCCAGTATGGCAGGGACCTACAATGAGCAGTTCTTC. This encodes CASMAGTYNEQFF.